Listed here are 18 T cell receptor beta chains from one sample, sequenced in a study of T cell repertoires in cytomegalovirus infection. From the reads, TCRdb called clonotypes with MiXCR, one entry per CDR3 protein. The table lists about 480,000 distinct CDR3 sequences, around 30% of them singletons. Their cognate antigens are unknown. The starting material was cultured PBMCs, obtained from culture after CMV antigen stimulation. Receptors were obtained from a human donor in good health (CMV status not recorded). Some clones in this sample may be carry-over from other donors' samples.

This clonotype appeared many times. The CDR3 DNA sequence: TGTGCCAGCAGCCAAGATCAGGCGGGAGGTTTGGATACGCAGTATTTT. Protein: CASSQDQAGGLDTQYF. The chain recombines TRBV4-2 with TRBJ2-3; TRBD2 aligns across 8 bases. The length of the CDR3 is 16 residues. Unmatched junction bases numbered 8, after V lost 0 bases and J lost 6 bases. Germline V lookup: CDR1 LGHNA, CDR2 YNFKEQ.

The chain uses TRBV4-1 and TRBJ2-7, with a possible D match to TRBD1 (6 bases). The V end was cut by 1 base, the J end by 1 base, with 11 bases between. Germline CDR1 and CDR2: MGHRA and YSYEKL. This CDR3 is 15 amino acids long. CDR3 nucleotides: TGCGCCAGCAGCCAAGGGGTGACAGGTTCCTACGAGCAGTACTTC. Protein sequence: CASSQGVTGSYEQYF.

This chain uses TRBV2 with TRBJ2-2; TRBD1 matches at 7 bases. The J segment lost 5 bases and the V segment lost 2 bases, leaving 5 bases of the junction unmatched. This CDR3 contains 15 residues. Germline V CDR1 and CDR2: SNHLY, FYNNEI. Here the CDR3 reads CASSEWGQPTGELFF. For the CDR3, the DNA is TGTGCCAGCAGTGAATGGGGACAGCCAACCGGGGAGCTGTTTTTT.

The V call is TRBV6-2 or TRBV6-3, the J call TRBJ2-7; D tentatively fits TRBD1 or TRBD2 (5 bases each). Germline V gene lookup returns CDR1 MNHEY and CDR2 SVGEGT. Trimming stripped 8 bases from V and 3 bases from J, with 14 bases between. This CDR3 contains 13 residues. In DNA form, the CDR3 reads TGTGCCAGCCCTACGCCAGGGAGCTACGAGCAGTACTTC. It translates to CASPTPGSYEQYF.

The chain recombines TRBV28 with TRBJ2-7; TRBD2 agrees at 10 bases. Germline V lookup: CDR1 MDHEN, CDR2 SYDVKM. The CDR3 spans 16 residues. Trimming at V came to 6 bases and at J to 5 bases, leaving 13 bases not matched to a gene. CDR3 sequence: CASSSQGSGRHHEQYF. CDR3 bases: TGTGCCAGCAGCTCCCAGGGTAGCGGGAGGCACCACGAGCAGTACTTC. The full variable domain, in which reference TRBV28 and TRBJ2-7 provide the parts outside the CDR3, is DVKVTQSSRYLVKRTGEKVFLECVQDMDHENMFWYRQDPGLGLRLIYFSYDVKMKEKGDIPEGYSVSREKKERFSLILESASTNQTSMYLCASSSQGSGRHHEQYFGPGTRLTVT.

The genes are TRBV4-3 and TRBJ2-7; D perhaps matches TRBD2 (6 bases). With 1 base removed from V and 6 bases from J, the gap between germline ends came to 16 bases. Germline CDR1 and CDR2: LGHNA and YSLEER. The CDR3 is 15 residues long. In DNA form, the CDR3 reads TGCGCCAGCAGCCAAGGAAGGCACTCGGGAGCCGAGCAGTACTTC. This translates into CASSQGRHSGAEQYF.

The CDR3 nucleotides read TGTGCCAGTAGCCGCCCAGCGGTCCCGTCAGGCGAGCAGTACTTC. Translated, it gives CASSRPAVPSGEQYF. The chain employs TRBV19 and TRBJ2-7; weak D call: TRBD2 (5 bases). CDR3 length: 15 residues. Germline loops: CDR1 LNHDA, CDR2 SQIVND (reference sequence). V was pared by 6 bases and J by 6 bases, with 21 bases between.

CDR3 amino acids: CASSWGDYYNEQFF. For the CDR3, the DNA is TGTGCCAGCAGCTGGGGAGACTACTACAATGAGCAGTTCTTC. This chain joins TRBV6-2 or TRBV6-3 and TRBJ2-1; tentatively, D is TRBD2 (5 bases). Germline V lookup: CDR1 MNHEY, CDR2 SVGEGT. The CDR3 is 14 amino acids. V lost 6 bases to trimming and J lost 3 bases, with 12 bases between them.

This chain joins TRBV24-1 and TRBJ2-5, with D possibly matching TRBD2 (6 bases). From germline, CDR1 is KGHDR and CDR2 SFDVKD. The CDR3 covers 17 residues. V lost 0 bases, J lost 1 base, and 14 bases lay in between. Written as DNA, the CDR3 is TGTGCCACCAGTGATTTGCAGCCAGGGAGGCGCCAAGAGACCCAGTACTTC. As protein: CATSDLQPGRRQETQYF.

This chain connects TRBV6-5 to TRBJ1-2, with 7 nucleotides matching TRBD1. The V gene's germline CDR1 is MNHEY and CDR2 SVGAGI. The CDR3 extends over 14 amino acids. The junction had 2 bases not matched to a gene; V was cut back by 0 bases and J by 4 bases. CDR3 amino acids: CASSYSGQAYGYTF. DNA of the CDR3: TGTGCCAGCAGTTACTCCGGACAGGCCTATGGCTACACCTTC.

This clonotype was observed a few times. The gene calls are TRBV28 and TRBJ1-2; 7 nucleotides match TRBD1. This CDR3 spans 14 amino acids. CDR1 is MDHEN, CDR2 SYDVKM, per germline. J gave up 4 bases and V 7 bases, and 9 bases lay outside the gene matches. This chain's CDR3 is CASILTGTAYGYTF. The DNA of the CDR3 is TGTGCCAGCATCCTCACCGGGACAGCCTATGGCTACACCTTC.

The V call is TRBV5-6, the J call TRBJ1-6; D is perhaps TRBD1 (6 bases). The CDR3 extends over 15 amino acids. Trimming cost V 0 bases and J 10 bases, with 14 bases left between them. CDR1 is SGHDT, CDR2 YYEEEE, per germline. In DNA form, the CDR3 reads TGTGCCAGCAGCTTGGATGGCAGGGGACGATCACCCCTCCACTTT. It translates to CASSLDGRGRSPLHF.

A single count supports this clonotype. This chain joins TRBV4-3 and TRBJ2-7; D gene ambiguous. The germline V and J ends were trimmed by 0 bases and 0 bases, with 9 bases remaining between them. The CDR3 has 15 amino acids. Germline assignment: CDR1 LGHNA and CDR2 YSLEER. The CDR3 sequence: CASSQDTKSSYEQYF. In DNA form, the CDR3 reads TGCGCCAGCAGCCAAGATACGAAATCCTCCTACGAGCAGTACTTC.

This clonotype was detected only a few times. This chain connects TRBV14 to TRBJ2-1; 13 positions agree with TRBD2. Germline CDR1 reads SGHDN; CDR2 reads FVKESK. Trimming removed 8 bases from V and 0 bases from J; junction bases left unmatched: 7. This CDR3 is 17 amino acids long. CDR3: CASATSGRDISYNEQFF. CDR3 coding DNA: TGTGCCAGCGCAACTAGCGGGAGGGACATCTCCTACAATGAGCAGTTCTTC.

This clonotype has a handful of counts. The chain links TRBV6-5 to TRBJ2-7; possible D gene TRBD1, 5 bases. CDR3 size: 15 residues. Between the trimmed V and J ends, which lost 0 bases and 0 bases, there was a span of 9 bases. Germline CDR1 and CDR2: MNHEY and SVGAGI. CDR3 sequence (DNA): TGTGCCAGCAGTTACTCGATACAGGACTCCTACGAGCAGTACTTC. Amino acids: CASSYSIQDSYEQYF.

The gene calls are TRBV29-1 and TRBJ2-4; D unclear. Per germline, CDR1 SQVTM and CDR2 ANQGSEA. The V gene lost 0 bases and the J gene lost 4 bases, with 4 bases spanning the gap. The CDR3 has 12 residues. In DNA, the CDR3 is TGCAGCGTTGAAGATCAGAAAAACATTCAGTACTTC. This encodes CSVEDQKNIQYF.

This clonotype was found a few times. In DNA form, the CDR3 reads TGTGCCAGCAGCCCGAGGGACAGGGGGCGAGTAGCTTTCTTT. Its translation: CASSPRDRGRVAFF. V and J are TRBV7-2 and TRBJ1-1; 12 bases are a match to TRBD1. The CDR3 totals 14 residues. V shed 5 bases and J 10 bases; nucleotides not matched to a gene: 8. Per germline, CDR1 SGHTA and CDR2 FQGNSA. The whole variable domain, filled in from reference TRBV7-2 and TRBJ1-1, reads GAGVSQSPSNKVTEKGKDVELRCDPISGHTALYWYRQSLGQGLEFLIYFQGNSAPDKSGLPSDRFSAERTGGSVSTLTIQRTQQEDSAVYLCASSPRDRGRVAFFGQGTRLTVV.

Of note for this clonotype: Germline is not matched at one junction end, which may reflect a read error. CDR3 residues: CASSPLSDQETQYF. In nucleotides, the CDR3 is TGTGCTAGCAGCCCACTTAGCGACCAAGAGACCCAGTACTTC. The chain carries TRBV7-6 and TRBJ2-5; tentative D call: TRBD2 (5 bases). Germline CDR1 reads SGHVS; CDR2 reads FNYEAQ. This CDR3 has 14 residues.